Given below is one T cell receptor beta chain in context. Its antigen is not known. CDR1 is SGHDN and CDR2 is FVKESK in the germline V gene. The V and J ends lost 3 bases and 8 bases, in that order; junction bases with no gene match: 8. This CDR3 is built from 14 residues. There were no recent acute infections or vaccinations among the donors, who were healthy HIV-negative adults. Sequencing was performed with immunoSEQ multiplex PCR; in TCRdb, only in-frame clones are kept and a portion is missing. The sample holds millions of clones, more than 80% seen once. The data were obtained in a study of shared clonotypes between healthy human individuals. Study-wide context: The study enrolled two women and a few men aged 18 to 49. Each donor contributed plates that comprised three CD4 naive, three CD4 memory, two CD8 naive and one CD8 memory.

Study outcomes and limitations: Rarefaction exposed incomplete sorted-subset sequencing despite large depth.

V usage is TRBV14 and J usage is TRBJ1-2, with 8 nucleotides matching TRBD1. The sample consisted of naive CD4+ T cells sorted from blood. Described subset: CD45RA+ positively selected. This sequence originates from a young man in good health. The DNA of the CDR3 is TGTGCCAGCAGCCATATAGACAGGGGATCCGGCTACACCTTC. Its protein product is CASSHIDRGSGYTF.